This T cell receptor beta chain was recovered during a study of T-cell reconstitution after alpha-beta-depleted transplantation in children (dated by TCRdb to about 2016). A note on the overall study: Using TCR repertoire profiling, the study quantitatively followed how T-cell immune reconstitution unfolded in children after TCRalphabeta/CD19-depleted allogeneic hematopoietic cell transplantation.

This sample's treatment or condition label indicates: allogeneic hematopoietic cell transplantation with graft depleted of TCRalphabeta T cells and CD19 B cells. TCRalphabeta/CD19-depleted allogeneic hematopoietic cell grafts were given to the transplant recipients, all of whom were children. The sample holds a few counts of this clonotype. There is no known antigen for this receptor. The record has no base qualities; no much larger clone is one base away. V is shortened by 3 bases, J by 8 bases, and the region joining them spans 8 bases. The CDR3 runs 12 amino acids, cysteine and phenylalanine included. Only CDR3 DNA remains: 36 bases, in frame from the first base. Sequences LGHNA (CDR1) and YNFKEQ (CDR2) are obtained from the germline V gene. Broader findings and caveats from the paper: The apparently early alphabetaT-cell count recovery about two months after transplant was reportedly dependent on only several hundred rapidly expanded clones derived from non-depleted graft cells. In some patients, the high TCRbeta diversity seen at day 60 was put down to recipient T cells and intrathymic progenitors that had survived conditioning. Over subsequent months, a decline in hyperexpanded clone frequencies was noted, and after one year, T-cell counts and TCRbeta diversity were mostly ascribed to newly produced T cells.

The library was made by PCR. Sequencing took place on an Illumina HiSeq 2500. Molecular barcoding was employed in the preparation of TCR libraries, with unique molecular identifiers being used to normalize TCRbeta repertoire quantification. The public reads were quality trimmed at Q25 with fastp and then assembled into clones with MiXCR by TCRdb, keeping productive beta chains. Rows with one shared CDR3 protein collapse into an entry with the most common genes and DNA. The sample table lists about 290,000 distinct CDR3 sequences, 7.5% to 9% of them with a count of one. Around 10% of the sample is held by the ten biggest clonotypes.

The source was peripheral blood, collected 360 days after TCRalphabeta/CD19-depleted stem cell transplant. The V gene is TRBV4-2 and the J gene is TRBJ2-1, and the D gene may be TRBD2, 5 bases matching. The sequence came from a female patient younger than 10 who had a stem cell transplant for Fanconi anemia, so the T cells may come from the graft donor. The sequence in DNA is TGTGCCAGCAGCCACTTGGGAGATGAGCAGTTCTTC. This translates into CASSHLGDEQFF.